Below, one T cell receptor beta chain is given with its context. Its antigen is unknown. The CDR3 has 15 residues. V lost 5 bases, J lost 3 bases, and 15 bases lay in between. For TCRbeta, the library was prepared with unique molecular identifiers. TCRdb processed the PCR reads anew with MiXCR; each CDR3 protein has one entry. The sample consists of hundreds of thousands of distinct CDR3 sequences, under 14% of them appearing once. The sample comes from a study of T-cell reconstitution after alpha-beta-depleted transplantation in children. Regarding the study as a whole: The study traced high day-60 TCRbeta diversity in some patients to surviving recipient T cells and thymic progenitors. Where alpha-beta T cells came from about two months after transplant was reportedly several hundred expanded graft clones. Most T-cell counts and diversity one year after the transplant came from T cells that were newly produced.

The sequencing here drew on peripheral blood, taken 180 days after TCRalphabeta/CD19-depleted stem cell transplant. The sequence derives from a male patient between 2 and 15 years old who had a stem cell transplant for chronic granulomatous disease, so the T cells may come from the graft donor. The rearrangement uses TRBV12-3 or TRBV12-4 and TRBJ2-3; D might be TRBD1 or TRBD2, each matching 5 bases. The chain's CDR3 is CASSPSLGVTDTQYF. CDR3 nucleotides: TGTGCCAGCAGTCCGAGTTTGGGGGTGACAGATACGCAGTATTTT.